Below are 13 T cell receptor beta chains sequenced from a single sample in a study of T cell responses to AZD1222 COVID-19 vaccine. Profiling relied on immunoSEQ multiplex PCR, and the TCRdb table lists in-frame clones only, not all of them. The sample yields over 120,000 clones, around 87% seen once. The starting material was peripheral blood, obtained on day 0 of AZD1222 vaccination. These receptors all stem from an adult in good health.

V and J are TRBV19 and TRBJ2-2; 7 bases align to TRBD1. CDR1 is LNHDA and CDR2 is SQIVND in the germline V gene (reference sequence). This CDR3 contains 14 residues. With 6 bases clipped from V and 2 bases from J, the junction kept 3 bases outside the gene matches. CDR3 in amino acids: CASSVGGNTGELFF. CDR3 nucleotide sequence: TGTGCCAGTAGCGTAGGGGGCAACACCGGGGAGCTGTTTTTT.

The rearrangement links TRBV18 to TRBJ1-1; possible D gene TRBD1, 6 bases. Looked up from germline, CDR1 is KGHSH and CDR2 is LQKENI. V lost 4 bases to trimming and J lost 6 bases, with 18 bases between them. The CDR3 extends over 15 amino acids. CDR3 sequence reads: CASSLNRDQFSEAFF. The CDR3 nucleotides read TGTGCCAGCTCACTGAACAGGGACCAGTTTTCTGAAGCTTTCTTT.

The V and J genes are TRBV2 and TRBJ1-3; D not certain. Trimming shortened V by 5 bases and J by 0 bases, and 8 bases separated the two germline ends. The CDR3 is 14 residues long. Germline loops: CDR1 SNHLY, CDR2 FYNNEI. In DNA, the CDR3 is TGTGCCAGCAGTACTTACACCTCTGGAAACACCATATATTTT. Protein product: CASSTYTSGNTIYF.

The chain employs TRBV10-1 and TRBJ2-1; 7 positions match TRBD2. Trimming cost V 0 bases and J 12 bases; bases outside gene matches: 11. This CDR3 spans 15 amino acids. Per the germline V gene, CDR1 is WNHNN and CDR2 is SYGVQD (reference sequence). In DNA form, the CDR3 reads TGCGCCAGCAGTGAGTCGTATGCGGGAGTTTGGGTGCAGTTCTTC. It translates to CASSESYAGVWVQFF.

This chain links TRBV6-5 with TRBJ1-6, with a tentative D call TRBD1 (6 bases). Per germline, CDR1 MNHEY and CDR2 SVGAGI. This CDR3 has 15 amino acids. V dropped 6 bases and J dropped 7 bases, with 16 bases sitting between them. The CDR3 sequence is CASRQGRNSNSPLHF. The CDR3 DNA reads TGTGCCAGCAGACAGGGAAGAAATTCCAATTCACCCCTCCACTTT.

The chain links TRBV19 to TRBJ2-7; D is uncertain. The CDR3 length is 15 residues. CDR1 and CDR2 from the germline V gene are LNHDA and SQIVND (reference sequence). V was trimmed by 0 bases and J by 3 bases, leaving 12 bases between them. The CDR3, as DNA: TGTGCCAGTAGTATAGATCCCTCCGGCTACTACGAGCAGTACTTC. This gives the protein CASSIDPSGYYEQYF.

This sequence joins TRBV7-3 and TRBJ2-1; 9 nucleotides agree with TRBD1. J gave up 6 bases and V 2 bases, and 5 bases lay outside the gene matches. Germline CDR1 reads SGHTA; CDR2 reads FQGTGA. CDR3 length: 15 amino acids. DNA for the CDR3: TGTGCCAGCAGCTTAGGGACAGGGAATTCCAATGAGCAGTTCTTC. Translating it yields CASSLGTGNSNEQFF.

The chain couples TRBV2 to TRBJ2-3; no clear D. CDR1 and CDR2 from the germline V gene are SNHLY and FYNNEI. The CDR3 has 11 amino acids. Trimming pared 7 bases from V and 3 bases from J, leaving 5 bases between. CDR3 nucleotides: TGTGCCAGCACGAGTACAGATACGCAGTATTTT. Translating it yields CASTSTDTQYF. The full variable domain, with the rest looked up from reference TRBV2 and TRBJ2-3, is EPEVTQTPSHQVTQMGQEVILRCVPISNHLYFYWYRQILGQKVEFLVSFYNNEISEKSEIFDDQFSVERPDGSNFTLKIRSTKLEDSAMYFCASTSTDTQYFGPGTRLTVL.

The chain joins TRBV18 to TRBJ1-3, with a weak D call TRBD1 (5 bases). The CDR3 covers 15 residues. Trimming took 2 bases from V and 0 from J, leaving 8 bases between them. From germline, CDR1 is KGHSH and CDR2 LQKENI. The CDR3 reads CASSPGAVSGNTIYF. Here the CDR3 DNA reads TGTGCCAGCTCACCAGGGGCGGTCTCTGGAAACACCATATATTTT.

This sequence joins TRBV24-1 and TRBJ1-2; TRBD1 might be the D (6 bases). V lost 4 bases and J 2 bases, leaving 16 bases between the germline ends. Germline V gene sequence: CDR1 KGHDR, CDR2 SFDVKD. The CDR3 loop spans 16 amino acids. For the CDR3, the DNA is TGTGCCACCAGTGAAGGACGGGCAGGGGCGAACTATGGCTACACCTTC. This gives the protein CATSEGRAGANYGYTF.

This sequence joins TRBV27 and TRBJ1-1; possibly TRBD1 for D (6 bases). CDR1 is MNHEY and CDR2 is SMNVEV in the germline V gene (reference sequence). The CDR3 is made up of 15 amino acids. V was shortened by 7 bases and J by 1 base, with 16 bases between the two germline ends. CDR3 protein: CASTLRGDTNTEAFF. The CDR3 bases are TGTGCCAGCACCCTACGCGGGGACACGAACACTGAAGCTTTCTTT.

This chain uses TRBV19 with TRBJ2-7; D unclear. Germline V gene data show CDR1 as LNHDA and CDR2 as SQIVND (reference sequence). V lost 1 base and J lost 1, with 14 bases in between. The CDR3 covers 16 residues. CDR3 nucleotide sequence: TGTGCCAGTAGTATAGGACGGTCGGATCGGTCCTACGAGCAGTACTTC. This gives the protein CASSIGRSDRSYEQYF.

V and J are TRBV7-9 and TRBJ2-5; D is undetermined. From germline, CDR1 is SEHNR and CDR2 FQNEAQ (reference sequence). This CDR3 spans 15 amino acids. The V end lost 2 bases, the J end lost 0 bases, and 10 bases lay between the germline ends. CDR3 sequence: CASSLYDLYQETQYF. CDR3 nucleotides: TGTGCCAGCAGCTTATATGACTTGTACCAAGAGACCCAGTACTTC.